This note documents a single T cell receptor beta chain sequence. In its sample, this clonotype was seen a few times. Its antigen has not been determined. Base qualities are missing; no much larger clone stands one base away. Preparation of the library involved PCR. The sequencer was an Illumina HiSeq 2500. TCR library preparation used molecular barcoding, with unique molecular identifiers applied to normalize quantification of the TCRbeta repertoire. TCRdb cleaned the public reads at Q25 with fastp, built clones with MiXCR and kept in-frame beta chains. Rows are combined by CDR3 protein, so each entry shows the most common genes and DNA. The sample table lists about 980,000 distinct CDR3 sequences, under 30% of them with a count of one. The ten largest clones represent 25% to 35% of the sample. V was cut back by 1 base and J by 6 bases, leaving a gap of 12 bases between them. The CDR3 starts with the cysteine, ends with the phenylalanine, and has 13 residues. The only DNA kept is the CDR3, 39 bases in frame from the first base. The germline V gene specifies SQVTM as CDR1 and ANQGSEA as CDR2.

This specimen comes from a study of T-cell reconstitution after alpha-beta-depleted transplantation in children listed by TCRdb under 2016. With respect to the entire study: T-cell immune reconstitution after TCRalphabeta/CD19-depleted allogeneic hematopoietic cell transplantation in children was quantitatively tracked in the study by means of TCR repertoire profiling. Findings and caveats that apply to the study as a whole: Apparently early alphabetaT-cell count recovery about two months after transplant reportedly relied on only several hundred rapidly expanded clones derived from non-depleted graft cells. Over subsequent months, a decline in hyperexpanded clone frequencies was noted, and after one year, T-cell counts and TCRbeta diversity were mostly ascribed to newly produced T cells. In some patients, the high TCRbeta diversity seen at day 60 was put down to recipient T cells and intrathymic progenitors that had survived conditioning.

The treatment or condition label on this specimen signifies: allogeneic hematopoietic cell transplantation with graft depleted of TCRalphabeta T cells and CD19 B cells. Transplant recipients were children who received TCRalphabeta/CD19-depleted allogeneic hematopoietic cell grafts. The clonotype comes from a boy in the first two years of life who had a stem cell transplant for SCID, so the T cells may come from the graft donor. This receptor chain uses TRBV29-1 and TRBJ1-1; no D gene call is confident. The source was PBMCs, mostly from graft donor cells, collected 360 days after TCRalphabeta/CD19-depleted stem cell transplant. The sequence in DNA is TGCAGCGTTGAAGTCTCCCGAAAACCTGAAGCTTTCTTT. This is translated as CSVEVSRKPEAFF.